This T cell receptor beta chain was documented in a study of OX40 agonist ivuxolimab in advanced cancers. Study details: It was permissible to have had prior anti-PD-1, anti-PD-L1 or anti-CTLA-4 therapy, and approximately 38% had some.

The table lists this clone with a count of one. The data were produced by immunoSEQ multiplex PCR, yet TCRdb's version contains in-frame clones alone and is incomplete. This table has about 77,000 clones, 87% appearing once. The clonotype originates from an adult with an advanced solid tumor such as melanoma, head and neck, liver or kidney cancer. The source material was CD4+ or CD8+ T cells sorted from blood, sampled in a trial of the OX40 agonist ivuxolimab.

The CDR3: CASSRDGVNTEAFF. In DNA, the CDR3 is TGCGCCAGCAGCCGCGACGGAGTCAACACTGAAGCTTTCTTT. The V and J genes are TRBV5-1 and TRBJ1-1, with no clear D. The CDR3 has 14 amino acids. Between the trimmed V and J ends, which lost 4 bases and 2 bases, there was a span of 12 bases. Germline CDR1 reads SGHRS; CDR2 reads YFSETQ.